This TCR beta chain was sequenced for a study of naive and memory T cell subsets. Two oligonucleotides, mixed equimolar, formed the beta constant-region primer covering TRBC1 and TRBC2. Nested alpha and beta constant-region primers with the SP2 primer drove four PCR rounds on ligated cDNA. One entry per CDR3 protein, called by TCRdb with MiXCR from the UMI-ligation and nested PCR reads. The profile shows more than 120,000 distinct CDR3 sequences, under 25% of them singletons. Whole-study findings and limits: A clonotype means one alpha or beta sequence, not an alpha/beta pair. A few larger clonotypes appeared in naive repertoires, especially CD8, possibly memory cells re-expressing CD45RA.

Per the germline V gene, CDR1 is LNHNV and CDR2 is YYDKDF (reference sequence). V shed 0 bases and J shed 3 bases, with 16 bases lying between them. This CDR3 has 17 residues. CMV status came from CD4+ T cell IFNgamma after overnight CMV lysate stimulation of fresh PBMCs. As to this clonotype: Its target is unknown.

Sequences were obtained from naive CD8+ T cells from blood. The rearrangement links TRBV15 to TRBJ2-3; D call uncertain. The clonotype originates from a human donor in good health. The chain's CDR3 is CATSRDFRLLGTDTQYF. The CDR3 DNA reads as TGTGCCACCAGCAGAGATTTCCGACTCTTAGGGACAGATACGCAGTATTTT.